This entry lists 19 T cell receptor beta chains sequenced from one sample in a study of T cell responses to AZD1222 COVID-19 vaccine. Clones were sequenced by immunoSEQ multiplex PCR, and TCRdb holds only the in-frame ones, with some missing. The profile shows approximately 150,000 clones, roughly 91% of them singletons. Source: peripheral blood, taken on day 0 of AZD1222 vaccination. These receptors came from an adult in good health.

This chain joins TRBV6-1 and TRBJ2-1; TRBD2 aligns across 8 bases. V dropped 2 bases and J dropped 8; count of bases not matched to a gene: 5. Germline assignment: CDR1 MNHNS and CDR2 SASEGT. The CDR3 sequence is 14 residues long. CDR3 nucleotides: TGTGCCAGCAGTGAATCGGGCGGGAGGCATGAGCAGTTCTTC. This encodes CASSESGGRHEQFF.

The gene calls are TRBV11-2 and TRBJ1-4; D unclear. Trimming stripped 8 bases from V and 0 bases from J, with 10 bases between. CDR3 size: 14 residues. Per germline, CDR1 SGHAT and CDR2 FQNNGV. The CDR3 DNA sequence: TGTGCCAGCCGACCCGGGACAACTAATGAAAAACTGTTTTTT. This translates into CASRPGTTNEKLFF.

V usage is TRBV6-5 and J usage is TRBJ1-4; 7 nucleotides align to TRBD1. V shed 5 bases and J 5 bases; nucleotides not matched to a gene: 8. The CDR3 loop spans 15 amino acids. Germline V gives CDR1 MNHEY, CDR2 SVGAGI. In DNA form, the CDR3 reads TGTGCCAGCAGTCCCGGGGACAGATACAATGAAAAACTGTTTTTT. Translated, it gives CASSPGDRYNEKLFF.

CDR3 DNA: TGTGCCAGTAGTATAGAACAGGGGAACACTGAAGCTTTCTTT. Protein sequence: CASSIEQGNTEAFF. The chain uses TRBV19 and TRBJ1-1, with D perhaps matching TRBD1 (6 bases). This CDR3 contains 14 residues. With 0 bases removed from V and 1 base from J, the gap between germline ends came to 6 bases. The germline CDR1 and CDR2 sequences are LNHDA and SQIVND (reference sequence).

This chain joins TRBV9 and TRBJ2-3, with D maybe TRBD1 (5 bases). CDR3 length: 14 residues. Germline loops: CDR1 SGDLS, CDR2 YYNGEE. Deletions cut 1 base from V and 2 bases from J, with 8 bases between. DNA for the CDR3: TGTGCCAGCAGCGTATTGGGGCACACAGATACGCAGTATTTT. It yields the protein CASSVLGHTDTQYF.

This sequence joins TRBV28 and TRBJ1-2; TRBD1 might be the D (6 bases). Germline V CDR1 and CDR2: MDHEN, SYDVKM. The CDR3 sequence is 14 residues long. V was cut by 5 bases and J by 8 bases, with 18 bases left in between. CDR3 region: CASSPSRGYHGYTF. Written as DNA, the CDR3 is TGTGCCAGCAGTCCCAGCAGGGGCTATCACGGCTACACCTTC.

This chain links TRBV6-5 with TRBJ1-2, with TRBD1 as a possible D gene (5 bases). The germline V gene encodes CDR1 MNHEY and CDR2 SVGAGI. The CDR3 length is 13 residues. V was shortened by 6 bases and J by 3 bases, with 11 bases between the two germline ends. CDR3 in DNA: TGTGCCAGCAGGGGGCTGGGGGACTATGGCTACACCTTC. This translates into CASRGLGDYGYTF.

This clone appeared a single time. The chain is built from TRBV10-2 and TRBJ1-5; tentative D call: TRBD1 (5 bases). V dropped 3 bases and J dropped 1 base, with 10 bases sitting between them. Germline CDR1 reads WSHSY; CDR2 reads SAAADI. CDR3 length: 15 amino acids. DNA for the CDR3: TGCGCCAGCAGTGAAGCAGGGTCAAGCAATCAGCCCCAGCATTTT. This encodes CASSEAGSSNQPQHF.

V is TRBV10-1 and J is TRBJ2-7; 13 bases match TRBD2. V shed 3 bases, J shed 6 bases, and the junction held 2 bases outside the gene matches. The CDR3 length is 14 residues. The germline V gene encodes CDR1 WNHNN and CDR2 SYGVQD (reference sequence). The CDR3: CASSELAGGSEQYF. CDR3 bases: TGCGCCAGCAGTGAACTAGCGGGAGGGTCCGAGCAGTACTTC.

CDR3 DNA sequence: TGTGCCAGCAGCCAAGATCTAAGGGTCCAAGAGACCCAGTACTTC. Translating it yields CASSQDLRVQETQYF. The rearrangement uses TRBV3-1 (or the pseudogene TRBV3-2) and TRBJ2-5; no firm D call. The ends were cut back, 0 bases at V and 1 base at J, with 9 bases in the middle. The germline V gene has CDR1 LGHDT and CDR2 YNNKEL (reference sequence). The CDR3 totals 15 residues.

The chain links TRBV5-1 to TRBJ2-3, with 7 bases identical to TRBD2. The CDR3 extends over 15 amino acids. Germline assignment: CDR1 SGHRS and CDR2 YFSETQ. V lost 0 bases and J lost 2; bases outside the gene matches: 3. For the CDR3, the DNA is TGCGCCAGCAGCTTGGATCTAGCGGACACAGATACGCAGTATTTT. Its protein is CASSLDLADTDTQYF.

The chain carries TRBV10-3 and TRBJ2-3, with no clear D. V was cut by 4 bases and J by 6 bases, with 5 bases left in between. The CDR3 covers 11 residues. The V gene's germline CDR1 is ENHRY and CDR2 SYGVKD. Here the CDR3 DNA reads TGTGCCATCAGTGGGGCGGATACGCAGTATTTT. Translated, it gives CAISGADTQYF.

V and J are TRBV19 and TRBJ2-3, with 12 bases aligning to TRBD2. CDR3 length: 15 residues. The V and J ends lost 5 bases and 6 bases, in that order; junction bases with no gene match: 6. Germline V gives CDR1 LNHDA, CDR2 SQIVND (reference sequence). Here the CDR3 reads CASSSGLAGPDTQYF. The CDR3 DNA reads TGTGCCAGTAGTTCCGGACTAGCGGGGCCCGATACGCAGTATTTT.

The V and J genes are TRBV7-9 and TRBJ2-5; the match to TRBD1 covers 8 bases. The germline CDR1 and CDR2 sequences are SEHNR and FQNEAQ (reference sequence). Unmatched junction bases numbered 7, after V lost 5 bases and J lost 5 bases. This CDR3 region has 14 residues. Written as DNA, the CDR3 is TGTGCCAGCAGCCCAGACAGGGGCTCGGAGACCCAGTACTTC. This translates into CASSPDRGSETQYF.

V is TRBV27 and J is TRBJ2-7; weak D call: TRBD1 (6 bases). Trimming cost V 5 bases and J 9 bases, with 20 bases left between them. Germline V gene sequence: CDR1 MNHEY, CDR2 SMNVEV (reference sequence). The CDR3 contains 14 residues. The CDR3 loop is CASSRGQTAAVQYF. CDR3 DNA: TGTGCCAGCAGTCGTGGACAGACAGCGGCGGTGCAGTACTTC.

The chain combines TRBV6-4 with TRBJ1-2, with D tentatively TRBD1 (5 bases). Trimming left V 8 bases short and J 8 bases short, with 15 bases between. Germline assignment: CDR1 MRHNA and CDR2 SNTAGT. This CDR3 spans 12 amino acids. The CDR3 here is CASWGRSGGYTF. CDR3 nucleotide sequence: TGTGCCAGCTGGGGGAGATCCGGGGGCTACACCTTC.

The chain is built from TRBV25-1 and TRBJ2-1; TRBD1 matches at 7 bases. V lost 7 bases, J lost 7 bases, and 10 bases stayed unmatched. The CDR3 has 14 residues. CDR1 is MGHDK, CDR2 SYGVNS, per germline. CDR3: CASKRGGAKNEQFF. The CDR3 nucleotides read TGTGCCAGCAAGCGAGGGGGCGCGAAAAATGAGCAGTTCTTC.

The CDR3 coding sequence is TGCGCCAGCAGCCGCAATGAGCAGTTCTTC. This encodes CASSRNEQFF. The chain couples TRBV4-3 to TRBJ2-1; D gene unclear. The CDR3 has 10 amino acids. V shed 4 bases and J shed 6 bases, with 1 base lying between them. The germline V gene has CDR1 LGHNA and CDR2 YSLEER.

The chain couples TRBV7-9 to TRBJ2-3, with 11 nucleotides matching TRBD2. V lost 4 bases to trimming and J lost 3 bases; unmatched junction nucleotides: 6. The CDR3 is made up of 16 amino acids. Germline-derived CDR1 and CDR2 are SEHNR and FQNEAQ (reference sequence). The chain's CDR3 is CASSSSSGGPTDTQYF. In DNA form, the CDR3 reads TGTGCCAGCAGCTCTTCTAGCGGGGGGCCAACAGATACGCAGTATTTT.